The entry below describes one T cell receptor beta chain. Other DNA sequences within the sample encode an identical CDR3. The assay was immunoSEQ multiplex PCR, and TCRdb's table has in-frame clones only and misses some. The data hold 2 million to 3 million clones, with 80% to 95% observed a single time. The CDR3 has 12 amino acids. Germline V gene sequence: CDR1 SGHRS, CDR2 YFSETQ. Trimming cost V 0 bases and J 7 bases, with 4 bases left between them. The entry originates in a study of shared clonotypes between healthy human individuals. The chain joins TRBV5-1 to TRBJ2-2, with no clear D. This clonotype was sampled from a man younger than 35 in good health. Some clones in this sample may be carry-over from other donors' samples. The sequenced sample consisted of naive CD4+ T cells from PBMCs. As to subset: CD45RA+ positively selected. The CDR3 coding sequence is TGCGCCAGCAGCTTGGTGGTCGGGGAGCTGTTTTTT. Protein sequence: CASSLVVGELFF.